The rows below give T cell receptor beta chains drawn from one sample of a study of tumor and adjacent non-tumor tissue in lung cancer. TCRdb re-called the multiplex PCR reads with MiXCR, one entry per CDR3 protein. The sample carries roughly 200,000 distinct CDR3 sequences, around 71% recorded once. The sample consisted of lung tumor tissue. All receptors derive from a man in his 60s with non-small cell lung cancer. The CDR3 runs from the conserved cysteine through the conserved F or W. The D gene is left open where the match is weak. Clone size is shown for a subset of rows, as once, few, many or a class of expanded clone.

D,size,V,J,CDR3,DNA
-,few,TRBV28,TRBJ1-5,CASSLVTQPQHF,TGTGCCAGCAGTTTAGTAACTCAGCCCCAGCATTTT
-,-,TRBV11-3,TRBJ2-7,CASRPGPGKKNEQNF,TGTGCCAGCAGACCCGGGCCGGGGAAAAAGAACGAGCAGAACTTC
-,once,TRBV12-3/TRBV12-4,TRBJ1-3,CASSFFGGRSGNTIYF,TGTGCCAGCAGTTTCTTCGGGGGGCGCTCTGGAAACACCATATATTTT
-,-,TRBV20-1,TRBJ2-3,CSAREPIVRGDTQYF,TGCAGTGCTAGAGAACCAATCGTGAGAGGAGATACGCAGTATTTT
-,-,TRBV11-2,TRBJ1-2,CASSLEYGYGYNF,TGTGCCAGCAGCTTAGAGTACGGTTATGGCTACAACTTC
-,-,TRBV11-2,TRBJ1-6,CVSSLEVGLNSPLHF,TGTGTCAGCAGCTTAGAGGTAGGGCTGAATTCACCCCTCCACTTT
-,-,TRBV6-5,TRBJ1-2,CASSMGPDYGYTF,TGTGCCAGCAGTATGGGGCCGGACTATGGCTACACCTTC
-,-,TRBV11-3,TRBJ2-3,CASEHLRTDMQYF,TGTGCCAGCGAGCACTTACGCACAGATATGCAGTATTTT
-,once,TRBV4-3,TRBJ1-4,CTSSQERGRGEKLFF,TGCACCAGCAGCCAAGAAAGGGGGAGAGGTGAAAAATTGTTTTTT
TRBD2,once,TRBV20-1,TRBJ2-7,CSASKPSPSGRRNEQYF,TGCAGTGCTTCGAAACCCTCCCCATCCGGGAGGCGGAACGAGCAGTACTTT
TRBD1,-,TRBV10-1,TRBJ1-1,CASSRQGVTEVFF,TGCGCCAGCAGCAGACAGGGGGTAACTGAAGTTTTCTTT
-,-,TRBV20-1,TRBJ1-1,CSARSNSEAFF,TGCAGTGCTAGAAGCAACAGTGAAGCTTTCTTT
-,-,TRBV4-1,TRBJ1-2,CAGSQTSTGVRSGYTF,TGCGCCGGCAGCCAAACTTCCACAGGCGTGCGGAGCGGCTACACCTTC
-,-,TRBV20-1,TRBJ2-3,CSAIRGLKTDTQYF,TGCAGTGCAATTCGGGGCTTGAAGACAGATACGCAATATTTT
-,few,TRBV20-1,TRBJ2-6,CCARGTGAGANVLAF,TGCTGTGCTAGAGGTACCGGAGCCGGGGCCAACGTCCTGGCTTTC
-,-,TRBV6-5,TRBJ2-5,CASSDTGTRGAQYF,TGTGCCAGCAGTGATACCGGGACCAGGGGAGCCCAGTACTTC
-,-,TRBV6-5,TRBJ2-7,CARGNGGVTRHEQYF,TGTGCTAGGGGCAATGGGGGAGTCACTCGCCACGAGCAGTACTTC
TRBD1,few,TRBV6-1,TRBJ1-1,CASSEESGGRVNTEAFF,TGTGCCAGCAGTGAAGAATCAGGGGGCCGGGTGAACACTGAAGCTTTCTTT
-,-,TRBV20-1,TRBJ2-7,CGASVRSVGPSYEQYF,TGCGGTGCTAGTGTCCGCAGTGTGGGCCCCTCCTACGAGCAGTACTTC
-,once,TRBV6-1,TRBJ1-1,CASSEAGCDTEVFF,TGTGCCAGCAGTGAAGCTGGGTGTGACACTGAAGTTTTCTTT
-,-,TRBV7-2,TRBJ2-2,CASSAFGLFTGELFF,TGTGCCAGCAGCGCATTTGGACTGTTCACCGGGGAGCTGTTTTTT
-,-,TRBV5-5,TRBJ2-3,CASSAPGPDTLYF,TGCGCCAGCAGCGCGCCGGGTCCAGATACGCTGTATTTT
-,few,TRBV20-1,TRBJ1-2,CSARQGRSISYGYTF,TGCAGTGCTAGACAGGGAAGGAGTATCTCCTATGGCTACACCTTC
-,-,TRBV11-2,TRBJ2-2,CTSSLEKAGELFF,TGTACCAGCAGCTTAGAGAAGGCCGGGGAGCTGTTTTTT
-,-,TRBV5-6,TRBJ2-1,CASSSRGGNGQFF,TGTGCCAGCAGCTCACGCGGAGGGAATGGGCAGTTCTTC
-,-,TRBV11-3,TRBJ1-2,CASSPGTASSNYDYTF,TGTGCCAGCAGCCCCGGGACCGCCTCTTCTAACTATGACTACACCTTC
TRBD1,few,TRBV12-3/TRBV12-4,TRBJ2-7,CASGRTGKSYEQYF,TGTGCCAGCGGCCGGACAGGAAAATCCTACGAGCAGTACTTC